Presented here are 6 T cell receptor beta chains from one specimen sequenced in a study of shared clonotypes between healthy human individuals. Assay used: immunoSEQ multiplex PCR; TCRdb lists only in-frame clones, some missing. This table has about 480,000 clones, about 75% appearing once. The sequenced material came from PBMCs. The receptor source for this set is a woman aged 40 to 55 in good health. Some clones in this sample may be carry-over from other donors' samples.

V gene TRBV7-8 combines with J gene TRBJ2-3, with D maybe TRBD2 (6 bases). CDR3 size: 16 residues. Germline V gene data show CDR1 as SGHVS and CDR2 as FQNEAQ. V lost 5 bases to trimming and J lost 2 bases, with 17 bases between them. In nucleotides, the CDR3 is TGTGCCAGCAGCCCAAGAAGGGCTAGCGCCACAGATACGCAGTATTTT. Translated: CASSPRRASATDTQYF.

The chain combines TRBV19 with TRBJ1-4; 8 nucleotides agree with TRBD1. Germline V gene data show CDR1 as LNHDA and CDR2 as SQIVND (reference sequence). The ends lost 6 bases at V and 7 bases at J; junction bases unmatched: 7. This CDR3 region has 14 residues. This chain's CDR3 is CASSIPRGREKLFF. The CDR3 DNA follows: TGTGCCAGTAGCATCCCCAGGGGGCGTGAAAAACTGTTTTTT.

The chain links TRBV7-8 to TRBJ1-6; a weak D match, TRBD1 (6 bases). The germline V and J ends were trimmed by 1 base and 7 bases, with 14 bases remaining between them. The CDR3 consists of 16 residues. The germline V gene encodes CDR1 SGHVS and CDR2 FQNEAQ. DNA for the CDR3: TGTGCCAGCAGCTTAGGGGGGGCGCAGACAAATTCACCCCTCCACTTT. Amino acids: CASSLGGAQTNSPLHF.

The chain couples TRBV5-1 to TRBJ1-3; D is uncertain. The CDR3 is made up of 15 amino acids. The germline CDR1 and CDR2 sequences are SGHRS and YFSETQ. Trimming took off 0 bases at V and 4 bases at J, with 11 bases between the two ends. For the CDR3, the DNA is TGCGCCAGCAGCTTGGATACAAGAGACGGAAACACCATATATTTT. Protein: CASSLDTRDGNTIYF.

The V call is TRBV2, the J call TRBJ2-7; D is ambiguous. Trimming stripped 6 bases from V and 3 bases from J, with 21 bases between. This CDR3 is 16 amino acids long. Looked up from germline, CDR1 is SNHLY and CDR2 is FYNNEI. CDR3 coding DNA: TGTGCCAGCAGGACGATGGGCCCCGAATCCCACTACGAGCAGTACTTC. It is translated as CASRTMGPESHYEQYF.

This clone was counted once. The chain has TRBV28 and TRBJ1-2; 8 nucleotides agree with TRBD1. CDR1 and CDR2 (germline): MDHEN, SYDVKM. The V segment lost 1 base and the J segment 6 bases; nucleotides outside the gene matches: 13. CDR3 length: 17 residues. The CDR3 nucleotides are TGTGCCAGCAGTTTATTGGGGACAGGAGCTAAAGGGGATGGCTACACCTTC. The encoded protein is CASSLLGTGAKGDGYTF.